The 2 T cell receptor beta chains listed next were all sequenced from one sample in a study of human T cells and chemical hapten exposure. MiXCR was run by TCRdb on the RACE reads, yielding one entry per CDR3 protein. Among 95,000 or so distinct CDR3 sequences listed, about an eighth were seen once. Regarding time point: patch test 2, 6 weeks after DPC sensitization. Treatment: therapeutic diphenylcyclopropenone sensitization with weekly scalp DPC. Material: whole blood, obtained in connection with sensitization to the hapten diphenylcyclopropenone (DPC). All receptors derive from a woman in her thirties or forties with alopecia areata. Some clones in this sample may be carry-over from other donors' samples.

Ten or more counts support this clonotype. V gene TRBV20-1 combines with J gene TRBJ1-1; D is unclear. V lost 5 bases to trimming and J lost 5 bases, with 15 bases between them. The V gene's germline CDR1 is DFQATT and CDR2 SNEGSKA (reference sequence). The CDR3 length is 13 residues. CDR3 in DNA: TGCAGTGCTCCAAAGAACCGATTGACTGAAGCTTTCTTT. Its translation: CSAPKNRLTEAFF.

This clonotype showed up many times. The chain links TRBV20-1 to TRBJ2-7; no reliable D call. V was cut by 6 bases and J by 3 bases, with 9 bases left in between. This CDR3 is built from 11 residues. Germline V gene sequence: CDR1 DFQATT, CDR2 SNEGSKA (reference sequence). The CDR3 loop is CSAHYHYEQYF. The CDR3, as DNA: TGCAGTGCACACTACCACTACGAGCAGTACTTC.